The 27 T cell receptor beta chains listed next were all sequenced from one sample in a study of blood T cell repertoires in COVID-19. Sequencing was performed with immunoSEQ multiplex PCR; in TCRdb, only in-frame clones are kept and a portion is missing. The table has tens of thousands of clones, around 91% seen once; the top ten hold approximately 3%. Sequenced sample: peripheral blood. All receptors derive from a man in his forties or fifties with active COVID-19.

Comments on this clone: The identical CDR3 is also encoded by other nucleotide sequences in the sample. The genes are TRBV18 and TRBJ1-2, with no clear D. Trimming shortened V by 0 bases and J by 2 bases, and 10 bases separated the two germline ends. From germline, CDR1 is KGHSH and CDR2 LQKENI. The CDR3 loop spans 15 amino acids. DNA for the CDR3: TGTGCCAGCTCACCACCGAGTACAGCAAACTATGGCTACACCTTC. Translating gives CASSPPSTANYGYTF.

This clone was seen once. The chain is built from TRBV7-2 and TRBJ2-1, with 8 positions matching TRBD2. With 2 bases clipped from V and 4 bases from J, the junction kept 7 bases outside the gene matches. The germline V gene has CDR1 SGHTA and CDR2 FQGNSA. This CDR3 is built from 16 residues. CDR3 in DNA: TGTGCCAGCAGCTTAATGGGCGGGGGGCTATACAATGAGCAGTTCTTC. It codes for CASSLMGGGLYNEQFF.

This clone was found a few times. This rearrangement joins TRBV30 to TRBJ2-3, with 8 bases fitting TRBD2. The CDR3 runs to 14 residues. V dropped 4 bases and J dropped 5; count of bases not matched to a gene: 8. Per germline, CDR1 GTSNPN and CDR2 SVGIG (reference sequence). The CDR3 sequence is CAWNGGGYGDTQYF. The CDR3 DNA sequence: TGTGCCTGGAACGGCGGGGGGTATGGAGATACGCAGTATTTT. Full variable domain (rest looked up from reference TRBV30 and TRBJ2-3): SQTIHQWPATLVQPVGSPLSLECTVEGTSNPNLYWYRQAAGRGLQLLFYSVGIGQISSEVPQNLSASRPQDRQFILSSKKLLLSDSGFYLCAWNGGGYGDTQYFGPGTRLTVL.

The V and J genes are TRBV5-1 and TRBJ2-2, with D possibly being TRBD1 (6 bases). Trimming cost V 4 bases and J 4 bases, with 11 bases left between them. The germline V gene has CDR1 SGHRS and CDR2 YFSETQ. The length of the CDR3 is 14 residues. For the CDR3, the DNA is TGCGCCAGCAGCCCAACAGGGTCCACCGGGGAGCTGTTTTTT. Its translation: CASSPTGSTGELFF. The whole variable domain, filled in from reference TRBV5-1 and TRBJ2-2, reads KAGVTQTPRYLIKTRGQQVTLSCSPISGHRSVSWYQQTPGQGLQFLFEYFSETQRNKGNFPGRFSGRQFSNSRSEMNVSTLELGDSALYLCASSPTGSTGELFFGEGSRLTVL.

The chain has TRBV24-1 and TRBJ2-2; no firm D call. V lost 8 bases to trimming and J lost 4 bases, with 7 bases between them. Germline CDR1 KGHDR, CDR2 SFDVKD. The CDR3 loop spans 12 amino acids. As DNA, the CDR3 is TGTGCCACCAAGAGTGCCACCGGGGAGCTGTTTTTT. Its translation is CATKSATGELFF.

This clone was counted only a few times. The V and J genes are TRBV28 and TRBJ1-1, with 9 bases lining up with TRBD1. With V trimmed by 3 bases and J by 6 bases, 5 bases remained unmatched. The CDR3 extends over 14 amino acids. Germline V CDR1 and CDR2: MDHEN, SYDVKM. The DNA of the CDR3 is TGTGCCAGCAGTTTGACAGGGGGGAAGGCTGAAGCTTTCTTT. As protein: CASSLTGGKAEAFF.

This clone was recorded only once. This chain uses TRBV30 with TRBJ1-2; 7 bases are shared with TRBD1. Germline loops: CDR1 GTSNPN, CDR2 SVGIG (reference sequence). With V trimmed by 0 bases and J by 9 bases, 4 bases remained unmatched. This CDR3 is 12 amino acids long. This chain's CDR3 is CAWSVDRARYTF. For the CDR3, the DNA is TGTGCCTGGAGTGTTGACAGGGCACGCTACACCTTC.

The chain has TRBV19 and TRBJ1-3; D gene ambiguous. This CDR3 has 12 residues. V lost 6 bases, J lost 2 bases, and 5 bases lay in between. The germline V gene encodes CDR1 LNHDA and CDR2 SQIVND (reference sequence). CDR3 amino acids: CASRGTGNTIYF. CDR3 sequence (DNA): TGTGCCAGTAGGGGCACTGGAAACACCATATATTTT.

The J gene is TRBJ1-3, the V gene TRBV7-9; D possibly corresponds to TRBD1 (6 bases). Per germline, CDR1 SEHNR and CDR2 FQNEAQ (reference sequence). The CDR3 has 16 residues. Between the trimmed V and J ends, which lost 2 bases and 0 bases, there was a span of 11 bases. The CDR3 protein is CASSLRGGTSGNTIYF. CDR3 sequence (DNA): TGTGCCAGCAGCTTAAGGGGGGGAACCTCTGGAAACACCATATATTTT.

The rearrangement links TRBV18 to TRBJ1-1, with D possibly matching TRBD1 (5 bases). Germline V CDR1 and CDR2: KGHSH, LQKENI. CDR3 size: 12 residues. The ends were cut back, 2 bases at V and 11 bases at J, with 12 bases in the middle. This CDR3 is CASSPAGNGAFF. CDR3 nucleotides: TGTGCCAGCTCACCAGCAGGGAATGGGGCTTTCTTT.

This rearrangement joins TRBV3-1 (or the pseudogene TRBV3-2) to TRBJ2-5, with TRBD2 as a possible D gene (5 bases). The CDR3 covers 13 residues. CDR1 and CDR2 (germline): LGHDT, YNNKEL (reference sequence). V lost 9 bases and J lost 3, with 14 bases in between. The CDR3 here is CASNLNGEETQYF. The CDR3 DNA reads as TGTGCCAGTAACTTGAACGGGGAAGAGACCCAGTACTTC.

This clone occurred once. V and J are TRBV15 and TRBJ1-4, with D uncertain. The CDR3 is 17 amino acids. Trimming removed 1 base at V and 0 bases at J, with 12 bases between. Germline values: CDR1 LNHNV, CDR2 YYDKDF (reference sequence). The CDR3 loop reads CATSRVPIGATNEKLFF. CDR3 coding DNA: TGTGCCACCAGCAGAGTCCCCATTGGAGCAACTAATGAAAAACTGTTTTTT. Filled out from reference TRBV15 and TRBJ1-4, the complete variable domain reads DAMVIQNPRYQVTQFGKPVTLSCSQTLNHNVMYWYQQKSSQAPKLLFHYYDKDFNNEADTPDNFQSRRPNTSFCFLDIRSPGLGDTAMYLCATSRVPIGATNEKLFFGSGTQLSVL.

The rearrangement links TRBV6-2 or TRBV6-3 to TRBJ2-2; D ambiguous. This CDR3 comprises 16 residues. Germline V gene lookup returns CDR1 MNHEY and CDR2 SVGEGT. V was cut by 2 bases and J by 0 bases, with 10 bases left in between. This chain's CDR3 is CASSYLNRANTGELFF. The CDR3 DNA reads TGTGCCAGCAGTTACCTAAACAGAGCGAACACCGGGGAGCTGTTTTTT.

This clone appeared a few times. The chain recombines TRBV7-9 with TRBJ2-2; no reliable D call. The ends were cut back, 5 bases at V and 6 bases at J, with 13 bases in the middle. CDR1 and CDR2 from the germline V gene are SEHNR and FQNEAQ (reference sequence). This CDR3 contains 14 residues. CDR3 protein: CASSPKLDSGELFF. DNA for the CDR3: TGTGCCAGCAGCCCGAAGCTAGATTCCGGGGAGCTGTTTTTT.

The chain joins TRBV27 to TRBJ2-6; weak D call: TRBD2 (6 bases). V dropped 3 bases and J dropped 0 bases, with 12 bases sitting between them. Germline lookup yields CDR1 MNHEY and CDR2 SMNVEV (reference sequence). This CDR3 is 17 amino acids long. Here the CDR3 reads CASSLAGKSSGANVLTF. The CDR3 DNA reads as TGTGCCAGCAGTTTGGCGGGGAAAAGCTCTGGGGCCAACGTCCTGACTTTC.

This clone was detected only a few times. DNA for the CDR3: TGTGCCAGCAGCGCGGGAGGCTCCTACAATGAGCAGTTCTTC. The encoded protein is CASSAGGSYNEQFF. This chain uses TRBV6-4 with TRBJ2-1, with 8 bases aligning to TRBD2. V was pared by 6 bases and J by 0 bases, with 1 base of the junction left unmatched. In germline, CDR1 is MRHNA, CDR2 SNTAGT. There are 14 residues in the CDR3.

This chain uses TRBV9 with TRBJ1-2; possibly TRBD1 for D (5 bases). Trimming pared 3 bases from V and 0 bases from J, leaving 24 bases between. There are 19 residues in the CDR3. The V gene's germline CDR1 is SGDLS and CDR2 YYNGEE. The CDR3 bases are TGTGCCAGCAGCGGATCAACGGGACTTTCGAAGTCACCTAACTATGGCTACACCTTC. The encoded protein is CASSGSTGLSKSPNYGYTF.

This sequence joins TRBV24-1 and TRBJ2-3; 7 bases are a match to TRBD1. Germline V gives CDR1 KGHDR, CDR2 SFDVKD. The V segment lost 3 bases and the J segment 3 bases; nucleotides outside the gene matches: 2. The CDR3 is 14 amino acids. The CDR3 nucleotides read TGTGCCACCAGTGATCGACAGGGAACAGATACGCAGTATTTT. It encodes CATSDRQGTDTQYF.

This rearrangement joins TRBV12-3 or TRBV12-4 to TRBJ1-1, with 7 bases lining up with TRBD1. The J segment lost 7 bases and the V segment lost 5 bases, leaving 1 base of the junction unmatched. This CDR3 is built from 11 residues. The CDR3 sequence: CASSRTGEAFF. DNA of the CDR3: TGTGCCAGCAGTAGGACAGGTGAAGCTTTCTTT.

This chain uses TRBV19 with TRBJ1-2; 7 nucleotides align to TRBD1. With V trimmed by 5 bases and J by 4 bases, 7 bases remained unmatched. Germline CDR1 LNHDA, CDR2 SQIVND (reference sequence). This CDR3 region has 14 residues. CDR3: CASSVSGTAYGYTF. CDR3 DNA sequence: TGTGCCAGTAGTGTTTCCGGGACAGCCTATGGCTACACCTTC.

This clone was seen more than once but under ten times. The chain combines TRBV2 with TRBJ2-7, with unresolved D. The germline V gene encodes CDR1 SNHLY and CDR2 FYNNEI. Trimming removed 7 bases from V and 0 bases from J, with 13 bases in between. The CDR3 consists of 14 residues. CDR3 DNA sequence: TGTGCCAGCACCGAGATCATTAGCTCCTACGAGCAGTACTTC. Its translation: CASTEIISSYEQYF.

V is TRBV5-6 and J is TRBJ2-5, with 9 positions matching TRBD1. V lost 4 bases to trimming and J lost 5 bases; unmatched junction nucleotides: 9. The CDR3 has 15 residues. Germline CDR1 and CDR2: SGHDT and YYEEEE. The CDR3 bases are TGTGCCAGCAGCCTACCGGGACAGGGTTTTGAGACCCAGTACTTC. This codes for CASSLPGQGFETQYF.

The rearrangement links TRBV12-3 or TRBV12-4 to TRBJ2-1; D may be TRBD1 (6 bases). The V gene lost 6 bases and the J gene lost 15 bases, with 18 bases spanning the gap. This CDR3 has 12 amino acids. The CDR3 reads CASREQGRRVFF. Here the CDR3 DNA reads TGTGCCAGCAGAGAGCAGGGGCGCCGGGTGTTCTTC.

On this clone: A read error may produce the germline difference seen at one junction end. The chain couples TRBV7-9 to TRBJ2-1; 9 nucleotides match TRBD2. The V gene's germline CDR1 is SEHNR and CDR2 FQNEAQ (reference sequence). This CDR3 is 12 amino acids long. DNA for the CDR3: TGTGCCAGCAGCTTATCCGGGACTAGCACCCTCTTC. Translating it yields CASSLSGTSTLF.

Written as DNA, the CDR3 is TGTGCCAGCAGCTTAGGCGCCGGGGGAGGGACCGCTAACTATGGCTACACCTTC. Translated: CASSLGAGGGTANYGYTF. The rearrangement links TRBV7-9 to TRBJ1-2, with TRBD1 as a possible D gene (5 bases). The CDR3 covers 18 residues. The ends were cut back, 1 base at V and 0 bases at J, with 18 bases in the middle. CDR1 and CDR2 from the germline V gene are SEHNR and FQNEAQ (reference sequence).

The chain couples TRBV5-1 to TRBJ2-5, with D possibly TRBD2 on 6 matching bases. Trimming took off 0 bases at V and 4 bases at J, with 10 bases between the two ends. From germline, CDR1 is SGHRS and CDR2 YFSETQ. The CDR3 runs to 14 residues. The CDR3 loop reads CASSLAGDRETQYF. The CDR3 nucleotides read TGCGCCAGCAGCTTGGCGGGGGATCGAGAGACCCAGTACTTC.

The V gene is TRBV28, the J gene TRBJ1-1; D is undetermined. V gave up 1 base and J gave up 2 bases, with 8 bases separating them. This CDR3 region has 14 residues. Germline CDR1 is MDHEN and CDR2 is SYDVKM. In nucleotides, the CDR3 is TGTGCCAGCAGTTTATCTTGGAGAAACACTGAAGCTTTCTTT. Its protein is CASSLSWRNTEAFF.